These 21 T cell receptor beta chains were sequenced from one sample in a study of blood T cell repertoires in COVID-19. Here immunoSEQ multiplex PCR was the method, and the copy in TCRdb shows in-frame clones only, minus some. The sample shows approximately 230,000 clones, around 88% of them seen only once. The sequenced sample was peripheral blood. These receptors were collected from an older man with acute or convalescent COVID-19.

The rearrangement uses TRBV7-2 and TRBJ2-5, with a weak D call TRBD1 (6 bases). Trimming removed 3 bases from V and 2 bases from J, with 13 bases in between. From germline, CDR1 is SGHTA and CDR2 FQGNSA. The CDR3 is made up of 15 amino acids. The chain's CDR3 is CASSFGQPEQETQYF. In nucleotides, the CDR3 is TGTGCCAGCAGCTTCGGACAGCCAGAACAAGAGACCCAGTACTTC.

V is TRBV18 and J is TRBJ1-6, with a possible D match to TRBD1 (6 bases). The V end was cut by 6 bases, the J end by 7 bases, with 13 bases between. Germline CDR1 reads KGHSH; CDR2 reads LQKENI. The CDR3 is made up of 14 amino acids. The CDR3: CASSQDSHNSPLHF. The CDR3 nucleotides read TGTGCCAGCTCTCAGGACAGCCACAATTCACCCCTCCACTTT.

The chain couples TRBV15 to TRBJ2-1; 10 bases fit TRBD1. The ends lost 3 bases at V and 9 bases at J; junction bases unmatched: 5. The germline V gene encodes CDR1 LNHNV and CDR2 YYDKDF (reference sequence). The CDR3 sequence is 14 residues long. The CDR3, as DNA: TGTGCCACCAGCAGGGGACAGGGGTTCGGTGAGCAGTTCTTC. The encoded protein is CATSRGQGFGEQFF. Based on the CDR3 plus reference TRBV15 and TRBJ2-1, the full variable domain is DAMVIQNPRYQVTQFGKPVTLSCSQTLNHNVMYWYQQKSSQAPKLLFHYYDKDFNNEADTPDNFQSRRPNTSFCFLDIRSPGLGDTAMYLCATSRGQGFGEQFFGPGTRLTVL.

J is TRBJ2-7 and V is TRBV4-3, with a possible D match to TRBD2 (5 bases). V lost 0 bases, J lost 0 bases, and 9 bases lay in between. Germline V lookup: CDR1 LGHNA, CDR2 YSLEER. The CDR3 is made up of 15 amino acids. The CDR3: CASSQDLGNSYEQYF. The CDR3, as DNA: TGCGCCAGCAGCCAAGATCTCGGGAACTCCTACGAGCAGTACTTC.

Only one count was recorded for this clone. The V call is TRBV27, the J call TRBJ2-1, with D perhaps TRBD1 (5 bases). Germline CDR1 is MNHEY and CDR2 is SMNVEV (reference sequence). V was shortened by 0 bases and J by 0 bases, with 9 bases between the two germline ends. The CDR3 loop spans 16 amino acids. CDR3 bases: TGTGCCAGCAGTTTATCGACAGACAGCTCCTACAATGAGCAGTTCTTC. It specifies CASSLSTDSSYNEQFF.

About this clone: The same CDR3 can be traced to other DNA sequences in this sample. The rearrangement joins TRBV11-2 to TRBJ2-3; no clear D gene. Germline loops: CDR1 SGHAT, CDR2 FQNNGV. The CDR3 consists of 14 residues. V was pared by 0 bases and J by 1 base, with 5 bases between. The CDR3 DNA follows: TGTGCCAGCAGCTTAGAGCGCGGCACAGATACGCAGTATTTT. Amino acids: CASSLERGTDTQYF.

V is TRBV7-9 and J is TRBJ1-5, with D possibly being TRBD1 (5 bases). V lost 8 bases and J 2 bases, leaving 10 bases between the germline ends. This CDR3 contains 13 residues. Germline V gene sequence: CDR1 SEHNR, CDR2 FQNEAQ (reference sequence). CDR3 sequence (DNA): TGTGCCAGCGGGGAGGGGCGCAATCAGCCCCAGCATTTT. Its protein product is CASGEGRNQPQHF.

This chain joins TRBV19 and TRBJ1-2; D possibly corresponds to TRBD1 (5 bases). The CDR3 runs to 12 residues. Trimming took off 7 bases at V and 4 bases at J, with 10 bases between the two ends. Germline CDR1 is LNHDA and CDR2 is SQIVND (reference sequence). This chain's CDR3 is CASTGGGYGYTF. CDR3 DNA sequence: TGTGCCAGTACGGGGGGAGGCTATGGCTACACCTTC.

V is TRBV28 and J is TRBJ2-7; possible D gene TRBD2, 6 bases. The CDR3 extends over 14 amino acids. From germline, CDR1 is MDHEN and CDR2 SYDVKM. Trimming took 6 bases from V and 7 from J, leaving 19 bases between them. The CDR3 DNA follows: TGTGCCAGCAGCCCGGGGGTGGGAGCTCGAGAGCAGTACTTC. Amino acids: CASSPGVGAREQYF.

The CDR3 sequence: CASSQDTDGSYEQYF. The CDR3 DNA is TGCGCCAGCAGCCAAGATACGGACGGGAGCTACGAGCAGTACTTC. The chain carries TRBV4-3 and TRBJ2-7; TRBD2 might be the D (6 bases). V shed 0 bases and J shed 3 bases, with 12 bases lying between them. Germline CDR1 reads LGHNA; CDR2 reads YSLEER. This CDR3 has 15 residues.

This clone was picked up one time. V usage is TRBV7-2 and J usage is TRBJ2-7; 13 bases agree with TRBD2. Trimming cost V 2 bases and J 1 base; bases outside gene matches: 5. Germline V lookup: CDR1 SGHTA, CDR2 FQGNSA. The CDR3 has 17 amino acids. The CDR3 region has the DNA TGTGCCAGCAGCTTAATACTAGCGGGAGGGCCTTCCTACGAGCAGTACTTC. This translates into CASSLILAGGPSYEQYF.

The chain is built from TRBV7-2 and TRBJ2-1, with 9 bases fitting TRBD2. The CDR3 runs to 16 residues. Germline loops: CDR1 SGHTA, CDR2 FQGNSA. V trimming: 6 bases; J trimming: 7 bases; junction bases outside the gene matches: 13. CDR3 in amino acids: CASSVVVRGGSNEQFF. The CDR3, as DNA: TGTGCCAGCAGTGTGGTGGTGCGGGGGGGGTCTAATGAGCAGTTCTTC. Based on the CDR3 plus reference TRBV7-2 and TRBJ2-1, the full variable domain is GAGVSQSPSNKVTEKGKDVELRCDPISGHTALYWYRQSLGQGLEFLIYFQGNSAPDKSGLPSDRFSAERTGGSVSTLTIQRTQQEDSAVYLCASSVVVRGGSNEQFFGPGTRLTVL.

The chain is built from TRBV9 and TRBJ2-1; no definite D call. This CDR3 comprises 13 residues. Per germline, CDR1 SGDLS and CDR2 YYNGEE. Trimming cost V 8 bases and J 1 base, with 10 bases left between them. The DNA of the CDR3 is TGTGCCAGTTCTCGCGATTCCTACAATGAGCAGTTCTTC. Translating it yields CASSRDSYNEQFF.

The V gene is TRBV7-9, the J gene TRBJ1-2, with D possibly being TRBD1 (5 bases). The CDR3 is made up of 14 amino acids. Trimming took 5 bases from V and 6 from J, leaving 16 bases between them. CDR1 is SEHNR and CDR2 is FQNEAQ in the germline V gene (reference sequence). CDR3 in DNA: TGTGCCAGCAGCGAAAGTAGGGACTACGATGGCTACACCTTC. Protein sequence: CASSESRDYDGYTF.

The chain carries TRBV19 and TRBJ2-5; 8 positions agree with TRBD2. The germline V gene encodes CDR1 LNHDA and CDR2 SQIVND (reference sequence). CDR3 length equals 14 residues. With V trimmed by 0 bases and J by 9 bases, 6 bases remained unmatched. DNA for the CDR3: TGTGCCAGTAGTATAGATCGAACTAGCGGTTCCCAGTACTTC. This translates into CASSIDRTSGSQYF.

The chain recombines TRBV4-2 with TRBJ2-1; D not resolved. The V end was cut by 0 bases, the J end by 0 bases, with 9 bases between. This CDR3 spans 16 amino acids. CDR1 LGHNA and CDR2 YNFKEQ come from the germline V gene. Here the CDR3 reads CASSQEPSSSYNEQFF. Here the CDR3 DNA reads TGTGCCAGCAGCCAAGAACCGTCGAGCTCCTACAATGAGCAGTTCTTC.

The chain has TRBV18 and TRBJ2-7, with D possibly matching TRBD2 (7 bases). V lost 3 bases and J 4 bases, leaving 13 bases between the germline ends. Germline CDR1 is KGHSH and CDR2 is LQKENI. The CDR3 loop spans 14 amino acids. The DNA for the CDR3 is TGTGCCAGCTCACCGGGGGGGGGCAGGTACGAGCAGTACTTC. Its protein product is CASSPGGGRYEQYF. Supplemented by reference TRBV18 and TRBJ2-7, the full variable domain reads NAGVMQNPRHLVRRRGQEARLRCSPMKGHSHVYWYRQLPEEGLKFMVYLQKENIIDESGMPKERFSAEFPKEGPSILRIQQVVRGDSAAYFCASSPGGGRYEQYFGPGTRLTVT.

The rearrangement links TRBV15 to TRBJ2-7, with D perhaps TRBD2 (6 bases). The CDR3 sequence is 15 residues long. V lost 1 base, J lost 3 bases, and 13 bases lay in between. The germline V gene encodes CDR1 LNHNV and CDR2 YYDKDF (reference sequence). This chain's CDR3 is CATSRVGRLDYEQYF. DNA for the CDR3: TGTGCCACCAGCAGAGTGGGGAGGTTGGACTACGAGCAGTACTTC.

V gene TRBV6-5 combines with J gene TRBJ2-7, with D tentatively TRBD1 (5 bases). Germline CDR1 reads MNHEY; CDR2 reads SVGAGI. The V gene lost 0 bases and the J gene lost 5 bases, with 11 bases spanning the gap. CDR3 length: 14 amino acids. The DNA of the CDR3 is TGTGCCAGCAGTTACTCGAGAAGGGGCGACGAGCAGTACTTC. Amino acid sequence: CASSYSRRGDEQYF.

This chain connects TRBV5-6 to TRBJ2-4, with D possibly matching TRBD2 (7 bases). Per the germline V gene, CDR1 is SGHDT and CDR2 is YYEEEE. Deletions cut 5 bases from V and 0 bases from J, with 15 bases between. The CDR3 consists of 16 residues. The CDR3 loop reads CASRGGGALAKNIQYF. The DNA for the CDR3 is TGTGCCAGCAGGGGAGGGGGGGCTCTAGCCAAAAACATTCAGTACTTC.

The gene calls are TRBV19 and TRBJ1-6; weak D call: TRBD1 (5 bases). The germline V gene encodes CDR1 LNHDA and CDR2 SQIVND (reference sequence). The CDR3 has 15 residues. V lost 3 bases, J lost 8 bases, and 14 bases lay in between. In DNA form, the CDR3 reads TGTGCCAGTAGTATTGGGGCAGGCCCCTATTCACCCCTCCACTTT. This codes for CASSIGAGPYSPLHF.